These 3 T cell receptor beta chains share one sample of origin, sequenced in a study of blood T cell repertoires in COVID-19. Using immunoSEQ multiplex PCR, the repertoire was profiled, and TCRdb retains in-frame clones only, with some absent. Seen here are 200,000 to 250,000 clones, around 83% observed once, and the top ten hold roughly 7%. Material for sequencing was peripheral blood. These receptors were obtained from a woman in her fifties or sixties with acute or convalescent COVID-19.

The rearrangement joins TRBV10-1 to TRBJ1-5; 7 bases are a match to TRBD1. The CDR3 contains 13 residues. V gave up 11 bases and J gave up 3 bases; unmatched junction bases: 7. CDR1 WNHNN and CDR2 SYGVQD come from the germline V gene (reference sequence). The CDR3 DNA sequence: TGCGCCGGCCCGGGACAGTCCAATCAGCCCCAGCATTTT. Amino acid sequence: CAGPGQSNQPQHF.

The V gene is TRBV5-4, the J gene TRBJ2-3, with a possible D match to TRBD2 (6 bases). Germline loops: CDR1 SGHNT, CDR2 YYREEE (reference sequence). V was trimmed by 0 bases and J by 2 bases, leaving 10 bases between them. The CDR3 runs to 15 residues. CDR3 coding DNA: TGTGCCAGCAGCTTGGTGGCGGGGCTCACAGATACGCAGTATTTT. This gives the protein CASSLVAGLTDTQYF.

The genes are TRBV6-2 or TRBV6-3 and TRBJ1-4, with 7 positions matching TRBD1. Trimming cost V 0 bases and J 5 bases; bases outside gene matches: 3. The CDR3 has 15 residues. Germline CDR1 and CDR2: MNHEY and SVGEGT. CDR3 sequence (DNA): TGTGCCAGCAGTTACTCGAAAGGGGGCAATGAAAAACTGTTTTTT. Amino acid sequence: CASSYSKGGNEKLFF.